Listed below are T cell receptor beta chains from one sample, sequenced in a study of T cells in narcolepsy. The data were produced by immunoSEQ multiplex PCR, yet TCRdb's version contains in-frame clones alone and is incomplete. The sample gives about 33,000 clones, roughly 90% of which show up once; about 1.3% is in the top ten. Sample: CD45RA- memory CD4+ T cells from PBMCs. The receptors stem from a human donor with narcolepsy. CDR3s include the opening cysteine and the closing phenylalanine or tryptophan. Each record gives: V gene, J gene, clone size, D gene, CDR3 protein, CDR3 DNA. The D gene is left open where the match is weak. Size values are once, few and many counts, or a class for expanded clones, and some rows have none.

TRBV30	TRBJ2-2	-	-	CAWGTGGNTGELFF	TGTGCCTGGGGGACGGGTGGCAACACCGGGGAGCTGTTTTTT
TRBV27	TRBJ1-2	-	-	CASSPERRTYGYTF	TGTGCCAGCAGCCCCGAAAGAAGGACCTATGGCTACACCTTC
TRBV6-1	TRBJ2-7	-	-	CARDGGGGGHEQYF	TGTGCCAGAGACGGGGGCGGAGGTGGCCACGAGCAGTACTTC
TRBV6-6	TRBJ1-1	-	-	CASSYEGNTEAFF	TGTGCCAGCAGTTACGAGGGAAACACTGAAGCTTTCTTT
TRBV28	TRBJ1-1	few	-	CASRAAMNTEAFF	TGTGCCAGTCGGGCGGCAATGAACACTGAAGCTTTCTTT
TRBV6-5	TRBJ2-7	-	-	CASTGQSYEQYF	TGTGCCAGCACCGGACAGTCCTACGAGCAGTACTTC
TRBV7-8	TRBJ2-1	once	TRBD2	CASSLIVQRGDNEQFF	TGTGCCAGCAGCTTAATCGTCCAGCGGGGGGACAATGAGCAGTTCTTC
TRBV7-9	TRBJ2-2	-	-	CASSPFAGTTQTNTGELFF	TGTGCCAGCAGCCCCTTCGCGGGCACAACCCAAACGAACACCGGGGAGCTGTTTTTT
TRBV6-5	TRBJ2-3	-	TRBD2	CASSYITSGSTDTQYF	TGTGCCAGCAGTTATATAACTAGCGGGAGCACAGATACGCAGTATTTT
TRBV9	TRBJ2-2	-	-	CASSADSYTGELFF	TGTGCCAGCAGCGCGGACAGCTACACCGGGGAGCTGTTTTTT
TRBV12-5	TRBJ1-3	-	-	CASGLVRGGGFSGNTVYF	TGTGCTAGTGGTTTGGTACGGGGAGGGGGATTCTCTGGAAACACCGTATATTTT
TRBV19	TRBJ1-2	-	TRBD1	CASSVGQGNYGYTF	TGTGCCAGTAGTGTGGGACAGGGTAACTATGGCTACACCTTC
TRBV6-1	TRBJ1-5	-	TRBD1	CASSEALAGGYQPQHF	TGTGCCAGCAGTGAAGCGCTGGCAGGGGGGTATCAGCCCCAGCATTTT
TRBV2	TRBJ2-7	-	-	CASGDLSYEQYF	TGTGCCAGCGGTGACCTTTCCTACGAGCAGTACTTC
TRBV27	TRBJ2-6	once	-	CASSLKEGYGANVLTF	TGTGCCAGCAGTTTAAAAGAGGGGTATGGGGCCAACGTCCTGACTTTC
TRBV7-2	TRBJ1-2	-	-	CASSSPARPYGYTF	TGTGCCAGCAGCTCTCCTGCAAGACCCTATGGCTACACCTTC
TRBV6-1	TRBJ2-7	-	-	CASSEARETGQYF	TGTGCCAGCAGTGAAGCGCGGGAAACGGGGCAGTACTTC
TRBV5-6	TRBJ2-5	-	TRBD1	CASSQLGQTQETQYF	TGTGCCAGCAGCCAGCTGGGACAGACCCAAGAGACCCAGTACTTC
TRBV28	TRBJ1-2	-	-	CASLSGGRSIDGYTF	TGTGCCAGCTTGTCCGGTGGCAGGTCGATCGACGGCTACACCTTC
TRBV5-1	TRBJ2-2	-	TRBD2	CASSDTGGAGELFF	TGCGCCAGCAGCGATACGGGAGGGGCCGGGGAGCTGTTTTTT
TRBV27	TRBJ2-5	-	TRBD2	CASAYIGLAGDQETQYF	TGTGCCAGCGCATACATCGGGCTAGCGGGAGACCAAGAGACCCAGTACTTC
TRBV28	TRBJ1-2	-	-	CASSKALNNYGYTF	TGTGCCAGCAGTAAAGCCTTAAATAACTATGGCTACACCTTC
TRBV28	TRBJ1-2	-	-	CASSLTGQSWGYTF	TGTGCCAGCAGTTTAACAGGACAGTCCTGGGGCTACACCTTC
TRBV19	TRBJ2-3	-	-	CASTTDSKDTQYF	TGTGCCAGTACCACGGACAGTAAGGATACGCAGTATTTT
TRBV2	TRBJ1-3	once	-	CASRRLLDRHSGNTIYF	TGTGCCAGTAGACGTCTCCTCGACAGGCACTCTGGAAACACCATATATTTT
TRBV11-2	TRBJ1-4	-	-	CASSLGWGSEKLFF	TGTGCCAGCAGCTTAGGGTGGGGCTCTGAAAAACTGTTTTTT
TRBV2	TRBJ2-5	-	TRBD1	CASRRQGRETQYF	TGCGCCAGCAGGAGACAGGGACGGGAGACCCAGTACTTC
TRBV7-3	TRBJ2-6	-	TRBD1	CASSITGAGANVLTF	TGTGCCAGCAGCATTACAGGGGCTGGGGCCAACGTCCTGACTTTC
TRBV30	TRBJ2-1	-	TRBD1	CAWSPGGSSYNEQFF	TGTGCCTGGAGCCCAGGGGGTAGCTCCTACAATGAGCAGTTCTTC
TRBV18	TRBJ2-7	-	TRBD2	CASSPISGSSYEQYF	TGTGCCAGCTCACCCATTAGCGGGAGCTCCTACGAGCAGTACTTC
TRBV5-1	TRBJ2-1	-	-	CASSPGQRNNEQFF	TGCGCCAGCAGCCCCGGACAGAGAAACAATGAGCAGTTCTTC
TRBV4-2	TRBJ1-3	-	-	CASSQVASSGNTIYF	TGTGCCAGCAGCCAAGTTGCTAGCTCTGGAAACACCATATATTTT
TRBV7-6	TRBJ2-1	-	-	CASSKTSNSYNEQFF	TGTGCCAGCAGCAAAACATCAAACTCCTACAATGAGCAGTTCTTC
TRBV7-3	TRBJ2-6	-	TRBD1	CASSFGTGGAGANVLTF	TGTGCCAGCAGCTTTGGGACAGGGGGCGCTGGGGCCAACGTCCTGACTTTC
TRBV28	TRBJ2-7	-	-	CASSLQMRNYEQYF	TGTGCCAGCAGTTTACAGATGAGGAACTACGAGCAGTACTTC
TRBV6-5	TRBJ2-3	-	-	CASRSGTQISDTQYF	TGTGCCAGCAGGTCCGGGACTCAAATATCCGATACGCAGTATTTT
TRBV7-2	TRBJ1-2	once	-	CASSLAAENYGYTF	TGTGCCAGCAGCTTAGCGGCGGAGAACTATGGCTACACCTTC
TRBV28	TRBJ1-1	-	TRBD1	CASITRDRGPTEAFF	TGTGCCAGCATCACCCGGGACAGGGGACCCACTGAAGCTTTCTTT
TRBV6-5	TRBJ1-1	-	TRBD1	CASSRGQGVGNEAFF	TGTGCCAGCAGTAGAGGACAGGGGGTTGGTAATGAAGCTTTCTTT
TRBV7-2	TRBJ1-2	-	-	CASSLSQGGTDGYTF	TGTGCCAGCAGCTTATCCCAGGGCGGGACGGATGGCTACACCTTC
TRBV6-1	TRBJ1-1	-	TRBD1	CASSRGQGRTEAFF	TGTGCCAGCAGCCGGGGACAGGGGAGAACTGAAGCTTTCTTT
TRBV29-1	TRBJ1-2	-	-	CSVAGTIDGYTF	TGCAGCGTTGCCGGGACGATAGATGGCTACACCTTC
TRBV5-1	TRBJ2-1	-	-	CASSLVAGSNEQFF	TGCGCCAGCAGCTTGGTCGCGGGTTCCAATGAGCAGTTCTTC
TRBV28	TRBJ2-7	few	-	CASETGGVVNEQYF	TGTGCCAGCGAGACCGGAGGGGTAGTCAACGAGCAGTACTTC
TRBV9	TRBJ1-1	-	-	CASSVGGGGTEAFF	TGTGCCAGCAGCGTAGGGGGGGGTGGGACTGAAGCTTTCTTT
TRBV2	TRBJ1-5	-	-	CASSEGDENQPQHF	TGTGCCAGCAGTGAGGGGGACGAAAATCAGCCCCAGCATTTT
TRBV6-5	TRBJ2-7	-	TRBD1	CASSSTGSSYEQYF	TGTGCCAGCAGTTCGACAGGGAGTTCCTACGAGCAGTACTTC
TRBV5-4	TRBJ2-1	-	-	CASSLEGESNNEQFF	TGTGCCAGCAGCCTGGAAGGGGAGTCGAACAATGAGCAGTTCTTC
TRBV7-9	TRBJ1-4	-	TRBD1	CASSQGQGREKLFF	TGTGCCAGCAGCCAGGGACAGGGAAGAGAAAAACTGTTTTTT
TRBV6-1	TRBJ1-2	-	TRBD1	CASNTGTGNYGYTF	TGTGCCAGCAATACCGGGACAGGAAACTATGGCTACACCTTC
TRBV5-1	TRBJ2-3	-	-	CASSPMRGAGTDTQYF	TGCGCCAGCAGCCCTATGAGGGGGGCGGGCACAGATACGCAGTATTTT
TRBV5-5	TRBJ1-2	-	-	CASSLEGRVYGYTF	TGTGCCAGCAGCTTGGAAGGCAGAGTATATGGCTACACCTTC
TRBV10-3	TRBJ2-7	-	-	CAAGAGPSSYEQYF	TGTGCCGCAGGGGCGGGTCCTAGCTCCTACGAGCAGTACTTC